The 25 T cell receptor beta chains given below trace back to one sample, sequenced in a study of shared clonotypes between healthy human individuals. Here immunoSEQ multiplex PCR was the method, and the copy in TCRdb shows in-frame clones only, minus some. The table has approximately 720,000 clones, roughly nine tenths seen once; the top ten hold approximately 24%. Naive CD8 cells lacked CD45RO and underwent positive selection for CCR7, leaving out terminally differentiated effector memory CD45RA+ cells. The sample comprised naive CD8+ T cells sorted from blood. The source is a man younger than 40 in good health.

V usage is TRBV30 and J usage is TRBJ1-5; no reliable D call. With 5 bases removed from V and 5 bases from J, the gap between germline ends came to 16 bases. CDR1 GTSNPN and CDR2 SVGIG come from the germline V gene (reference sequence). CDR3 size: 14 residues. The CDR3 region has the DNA TGTGCCTGGGGGGAGGGCTTATCACATCAGCCCCAGCATTTT. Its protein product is CAWGEGLSHQPQHF. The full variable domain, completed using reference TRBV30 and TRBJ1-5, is SQTIHQWPATLVQPVGSPLSLECTVEGTSNPNLYWYRQAAGRGLQLLFYSVGIGQISSEVPQNLSASRPQDRQFILSSKKLLLSDSGFYLCAWGEGLSHQPQHFGDGTRLSIL.

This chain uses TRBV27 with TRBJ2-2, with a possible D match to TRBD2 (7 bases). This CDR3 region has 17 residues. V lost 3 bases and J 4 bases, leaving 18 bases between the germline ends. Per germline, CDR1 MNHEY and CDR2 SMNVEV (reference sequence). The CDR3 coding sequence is TGTGCCAGCAGTTTTTCCCGACGGGGGGCCCTCACCGGGGAGCTGTTTTTT. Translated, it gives CASSFSRRGALTGELFF.

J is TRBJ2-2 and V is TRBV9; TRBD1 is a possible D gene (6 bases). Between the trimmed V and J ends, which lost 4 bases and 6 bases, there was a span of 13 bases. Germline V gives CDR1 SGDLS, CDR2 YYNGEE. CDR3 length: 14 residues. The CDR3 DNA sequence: TGTGCCAGCAGCCCCGGTGGACAGTCCGGGGAGCTGTTTTTT. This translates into CASSPGGQSGELFF.

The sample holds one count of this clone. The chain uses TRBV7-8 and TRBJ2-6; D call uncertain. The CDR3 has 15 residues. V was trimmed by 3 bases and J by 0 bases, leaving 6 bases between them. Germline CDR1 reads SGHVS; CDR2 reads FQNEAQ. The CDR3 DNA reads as TGTGCCAGCAGCTTTTCTACCTCTGGGGCCAACGTCCTGACTTTC. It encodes CASSFSTSGANVLTF.

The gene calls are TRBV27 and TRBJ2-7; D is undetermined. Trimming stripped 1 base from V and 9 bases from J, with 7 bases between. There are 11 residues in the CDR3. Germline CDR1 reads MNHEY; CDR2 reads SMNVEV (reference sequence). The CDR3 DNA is TGTGCCAGCAGTTTATTGTGGTTGCAGTACTTC. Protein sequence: CASSLLWLQYF.

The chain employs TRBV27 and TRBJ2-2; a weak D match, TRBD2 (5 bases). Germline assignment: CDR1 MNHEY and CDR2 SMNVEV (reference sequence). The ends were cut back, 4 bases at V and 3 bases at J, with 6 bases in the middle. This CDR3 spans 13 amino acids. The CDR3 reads CASSWRDTGELFF. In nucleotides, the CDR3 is TGTGCCAGCAGTTGGCGGGACACCGGGGAGCTGTTTTTT.

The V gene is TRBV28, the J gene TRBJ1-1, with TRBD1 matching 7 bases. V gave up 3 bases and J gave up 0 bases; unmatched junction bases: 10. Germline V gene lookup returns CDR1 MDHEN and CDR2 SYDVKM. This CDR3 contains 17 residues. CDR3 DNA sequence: TGTGCCAGCAGTTTCCCGACAGGGAAGTTTATGAACACTGAAGCTTTCTTT. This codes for CASSFPTGKFMNTEAFF. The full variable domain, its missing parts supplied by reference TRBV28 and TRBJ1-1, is DVKVTQSSRYLVKRTGEKVFLECVQDMDHENMFWYRQDPGLGLRLIYFSYDVKMKEKGDIPEGYSVSREKKERFSLILESASTNQTSMYLCASSFPTGKFMNTEAFFGQGTRLTVV.

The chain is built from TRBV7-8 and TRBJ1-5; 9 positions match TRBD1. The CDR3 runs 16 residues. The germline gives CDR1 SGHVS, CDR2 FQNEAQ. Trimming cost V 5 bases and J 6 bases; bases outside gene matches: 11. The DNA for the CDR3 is TGTGCCAGCAGCGAAAAACAGGGGGCGCTTGGTCAGCCCCAGCATTTT. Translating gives CASSEKQGALGQPQHF.

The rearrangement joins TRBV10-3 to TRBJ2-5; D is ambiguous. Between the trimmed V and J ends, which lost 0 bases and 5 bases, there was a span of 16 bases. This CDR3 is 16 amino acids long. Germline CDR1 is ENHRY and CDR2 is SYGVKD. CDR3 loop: CAISESGLDGWETQYF. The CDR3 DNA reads TGTGCCATCAGTGAGTCGGGTTTGGACGGTTGGGAGACCCAGTACTTC.

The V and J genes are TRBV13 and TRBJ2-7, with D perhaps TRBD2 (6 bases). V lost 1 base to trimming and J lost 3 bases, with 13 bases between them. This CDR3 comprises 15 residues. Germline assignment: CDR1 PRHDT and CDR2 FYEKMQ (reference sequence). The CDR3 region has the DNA TGTGCCAGCAGCTTAGCGGGAGTTGGTTTCTACGAGCAGTACTTC. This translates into CASSLAGVGFYEQYF.

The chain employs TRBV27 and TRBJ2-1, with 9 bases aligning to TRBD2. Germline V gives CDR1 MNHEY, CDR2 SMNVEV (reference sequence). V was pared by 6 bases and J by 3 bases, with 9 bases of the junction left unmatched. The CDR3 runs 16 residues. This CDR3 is CASSRGASGIYNEQFF. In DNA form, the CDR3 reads TGTGCCAGCAGCCGGGGGGCTAGCGGGATCTACAATGAGCAGTTCTTC.

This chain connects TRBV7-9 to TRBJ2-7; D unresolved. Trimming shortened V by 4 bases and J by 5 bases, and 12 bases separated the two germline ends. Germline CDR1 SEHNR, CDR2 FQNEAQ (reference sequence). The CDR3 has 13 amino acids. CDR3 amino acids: CASSSVSRHEQYF. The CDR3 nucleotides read TGTGCCAGCAGCTCCGTCAGTCGACACGAGCAGTACTTC.

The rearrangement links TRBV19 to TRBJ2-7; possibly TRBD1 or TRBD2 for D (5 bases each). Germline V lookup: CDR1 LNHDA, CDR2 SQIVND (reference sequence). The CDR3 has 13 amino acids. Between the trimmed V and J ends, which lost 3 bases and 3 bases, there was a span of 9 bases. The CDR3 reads CASSIRDLYEQYF. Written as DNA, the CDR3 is TGTGCCAGTAGTATTCGGGACCTCTACGAGCAGTACTTC.

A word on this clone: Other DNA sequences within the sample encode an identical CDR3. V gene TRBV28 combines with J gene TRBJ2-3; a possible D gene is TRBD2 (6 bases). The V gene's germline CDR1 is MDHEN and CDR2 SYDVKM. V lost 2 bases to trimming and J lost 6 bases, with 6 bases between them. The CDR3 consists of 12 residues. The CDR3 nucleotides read TGTGCCAGCAGTTTAGGGAGGGATACGCAGTATTTT. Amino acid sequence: CASSLGRDTQYF.

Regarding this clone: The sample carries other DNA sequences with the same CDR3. Written as DNA, the CDR3 is TGTGCCAGTAGTTGGGGCTCCTACAATGAGCAGTTCTTC. Translating gives CASSWGSYNEQFF. The chain recombines TRBV19 with TRBJ2-1; D not certain. Germline V gives CDR1 LNHDA, CDR2 SQIVND (reference sequence). V was shortened by 5 bases and J by 0 bases, with 5 bases between the two germline ends. The CDR3 covers 13 residues.

The CDR3 DNA reads TGTGCCAGCAGTGAAGGGGCGGGAGGGGCCCATAGATCGGATGAGCAGTTCTTC. It is translated as CASSEGAGGAHRSDEQFF. V usage is TRBV2 and J usage is TRBJ2-1; 9 bases agree with TRBD2. J was trimmed by 8 bases and V by 1 base; bases with no gene match: 15. Germline V CDR1 and CDR2: SNHLY, FYNNEI. The CDR3 spans 18 residues.

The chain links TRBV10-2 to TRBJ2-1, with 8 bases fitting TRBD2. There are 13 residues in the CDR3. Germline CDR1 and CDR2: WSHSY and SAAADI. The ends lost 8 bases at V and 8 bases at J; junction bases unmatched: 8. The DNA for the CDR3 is TGCGCCAGCGGGGGACTAGTCACCGATGAGCAGTTCTTC. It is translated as CASGGLVTDEQFF.

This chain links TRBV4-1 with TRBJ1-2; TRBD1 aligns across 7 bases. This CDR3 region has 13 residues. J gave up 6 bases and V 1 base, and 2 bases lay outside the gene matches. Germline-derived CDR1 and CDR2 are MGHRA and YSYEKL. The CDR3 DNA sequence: TGCGCCAGCAGCCAAGGGACAGGCAATGGCTACACCTTC. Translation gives CASSQGTGNGYTF.

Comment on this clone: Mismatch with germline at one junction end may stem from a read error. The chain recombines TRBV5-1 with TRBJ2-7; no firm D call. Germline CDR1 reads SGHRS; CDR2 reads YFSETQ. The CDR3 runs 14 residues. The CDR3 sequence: CASSLVADSSEQYF. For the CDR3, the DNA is TGCGCCAGCAGCTTGGTTGCAGACTCCTCCGAGCAGTACTTC.

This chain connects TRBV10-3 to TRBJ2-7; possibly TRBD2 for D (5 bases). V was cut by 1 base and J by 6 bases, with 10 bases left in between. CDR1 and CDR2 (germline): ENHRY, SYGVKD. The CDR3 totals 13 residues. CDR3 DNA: TGTGCCATCAGTGAGTATGGGAGCCCCGAGCAGTACTTC. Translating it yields CAISEYGSPEQYF.

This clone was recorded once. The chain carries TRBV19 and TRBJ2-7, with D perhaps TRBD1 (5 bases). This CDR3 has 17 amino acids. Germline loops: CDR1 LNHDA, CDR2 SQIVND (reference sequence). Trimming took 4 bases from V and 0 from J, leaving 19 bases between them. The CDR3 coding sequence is TGTGCCAGTAGTACCCGTCCCCCGGCAGGGAACTCCTACGAGCAGTACTTC. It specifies CASSTRPPAGNSYEQYF.

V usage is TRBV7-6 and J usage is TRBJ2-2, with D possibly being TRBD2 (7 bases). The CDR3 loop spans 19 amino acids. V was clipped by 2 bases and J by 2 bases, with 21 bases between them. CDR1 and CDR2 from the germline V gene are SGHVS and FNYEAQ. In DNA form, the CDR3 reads TGTGCCAGCAGCTTAAAGGTTACCGGCGGGGGCCCCAACACCGGGGAGCTGTTTTTT. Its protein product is CASSLKVTGGGPNTGELFF. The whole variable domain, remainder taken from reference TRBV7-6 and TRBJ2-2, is GAGVSQSPRYKVTKRGQDVALRCDPISGHVSLYWYRQALGQGPEFLTYFNYEAQQDKSGLPNDRFSAERPEGSISTLTIQRTEQRDSAMYRCASSLKVTGGGPNTGELFFGEGSRLTVL.

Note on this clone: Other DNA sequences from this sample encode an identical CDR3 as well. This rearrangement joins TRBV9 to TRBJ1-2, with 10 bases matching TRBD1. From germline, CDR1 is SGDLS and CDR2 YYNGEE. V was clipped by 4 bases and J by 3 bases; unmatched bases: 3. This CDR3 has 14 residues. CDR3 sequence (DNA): TGTGCCAGCAGCCGGACAGGGGGGGACTATGGCTACACCTTC. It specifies CASSRTGGDYGYTF.

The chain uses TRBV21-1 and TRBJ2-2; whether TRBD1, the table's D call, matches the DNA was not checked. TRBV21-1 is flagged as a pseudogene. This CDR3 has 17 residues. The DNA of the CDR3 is TGTGCCAGCTGGGGCTATTACAGGGGGGTGAACACCGGGGAGCTGTTTTTT. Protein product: CASWGYYRGVNTGELFF.

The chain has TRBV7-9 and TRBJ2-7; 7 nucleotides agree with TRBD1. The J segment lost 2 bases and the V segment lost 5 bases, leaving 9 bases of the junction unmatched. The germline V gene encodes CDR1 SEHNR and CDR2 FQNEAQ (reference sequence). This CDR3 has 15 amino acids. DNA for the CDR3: TGTGCCAGCAGCCACCTTCCGGGACAGCCCTACGAGCAGTACTTC. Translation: CASSHLPGQPYEQYF. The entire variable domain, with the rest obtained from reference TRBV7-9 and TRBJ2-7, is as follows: DTGVSQNPRHKITKRGQNVTFRCDPISEHNRLYWYRQTLGQGPEFLTYFQNEAQLEKSRLLSDRFSAERPKGSFSTLEIQRTEQGDSAMYLCASSHLPGQPYEQYFGPGTRLTVT.